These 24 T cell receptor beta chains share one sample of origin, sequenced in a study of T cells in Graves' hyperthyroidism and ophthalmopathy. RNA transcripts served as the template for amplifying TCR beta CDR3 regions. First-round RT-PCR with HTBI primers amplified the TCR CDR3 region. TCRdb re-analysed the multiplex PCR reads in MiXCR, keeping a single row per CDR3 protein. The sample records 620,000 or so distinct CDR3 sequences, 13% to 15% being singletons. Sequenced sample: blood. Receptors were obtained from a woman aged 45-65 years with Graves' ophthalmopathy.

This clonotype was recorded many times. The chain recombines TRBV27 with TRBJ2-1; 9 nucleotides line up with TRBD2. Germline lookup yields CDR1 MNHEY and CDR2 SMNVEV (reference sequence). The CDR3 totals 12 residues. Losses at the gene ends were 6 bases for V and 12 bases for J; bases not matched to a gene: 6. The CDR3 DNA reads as TGTGCCAGCAGGACGCTAGCGGGGCCGCAGTTCTTC. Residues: CASRTLAGPQFF.

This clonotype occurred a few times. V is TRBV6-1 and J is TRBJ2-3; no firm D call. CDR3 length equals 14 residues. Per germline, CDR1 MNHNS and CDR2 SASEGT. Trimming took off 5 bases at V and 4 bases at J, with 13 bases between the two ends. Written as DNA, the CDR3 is TGTGCCAGCAGTCGAATTAAGTGGGCAGATACGCAGTATTTT. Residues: CASSRIKWADTQYF.

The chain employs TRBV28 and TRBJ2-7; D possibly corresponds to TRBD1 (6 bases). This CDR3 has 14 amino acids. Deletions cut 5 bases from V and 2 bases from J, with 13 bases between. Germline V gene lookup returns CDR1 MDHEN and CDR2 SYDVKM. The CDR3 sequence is CASSRGGGPYEQYF. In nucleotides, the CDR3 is TGTGCCAGCAGTCGTGGGGGCGGCCCCTACGAGCAGTACTTC.

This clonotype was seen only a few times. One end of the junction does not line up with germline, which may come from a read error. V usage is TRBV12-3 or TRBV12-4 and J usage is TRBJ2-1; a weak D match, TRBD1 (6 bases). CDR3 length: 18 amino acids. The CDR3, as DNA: TGTGCCAACAGTTTATCGAAGGGGGTATCGAGCTCCTACAATGAGCAGTTCTTC. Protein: CANSLSKGVSSSYNEQFF.

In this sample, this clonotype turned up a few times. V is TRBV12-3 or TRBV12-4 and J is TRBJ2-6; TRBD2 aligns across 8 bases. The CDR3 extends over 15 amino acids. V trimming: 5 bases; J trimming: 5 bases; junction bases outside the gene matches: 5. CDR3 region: CASSQTGGWANVLTF. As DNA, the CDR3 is TGTGCCAGCAGTCAAACGGGGGGGTGGGCCAACGTCCTGACTTTC.

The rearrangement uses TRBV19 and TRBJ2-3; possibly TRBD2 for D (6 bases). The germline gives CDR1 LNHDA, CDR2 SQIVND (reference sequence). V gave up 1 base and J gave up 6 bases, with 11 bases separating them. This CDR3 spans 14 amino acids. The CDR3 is CASSIVDSGDTQYF. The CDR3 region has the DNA TGTGCCAGTAGTATAGTCGACAGCGGGGATACGCAGTATTTT. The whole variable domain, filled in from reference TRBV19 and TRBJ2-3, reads DGGITQSPKYLFRKEGQNVTLSCEQNLNHDAMYWYRQDPGQGLRLIYYSQIVNDFQKGDIAEGYSVSREKKESFPLTVTSAQKNPTAFYLCASSIVDSGDTQYFGPGTRLTVL.

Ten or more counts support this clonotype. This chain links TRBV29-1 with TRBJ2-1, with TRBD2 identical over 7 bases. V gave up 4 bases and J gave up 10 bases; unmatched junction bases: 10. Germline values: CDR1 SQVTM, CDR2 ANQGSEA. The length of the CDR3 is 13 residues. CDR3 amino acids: CSVVGGDLREQFF. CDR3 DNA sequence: TGCAGCGTTGTGGGGGGGGATTTAAGGGAGCAGTTCTTC.

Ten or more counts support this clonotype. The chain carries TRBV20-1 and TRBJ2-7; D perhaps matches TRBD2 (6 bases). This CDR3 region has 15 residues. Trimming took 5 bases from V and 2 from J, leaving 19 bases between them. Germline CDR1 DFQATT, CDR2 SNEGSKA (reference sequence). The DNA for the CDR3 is TGCAGTGCTCTACGAACCGGGACTCGAGCCTACGAGCAGTACTTC. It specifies CSALRTGTRAYEQYF.

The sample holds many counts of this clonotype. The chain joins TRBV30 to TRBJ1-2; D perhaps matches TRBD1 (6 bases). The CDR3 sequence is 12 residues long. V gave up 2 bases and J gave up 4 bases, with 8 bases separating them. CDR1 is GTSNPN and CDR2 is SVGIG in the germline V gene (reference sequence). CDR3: CAWSLQGYGYTF. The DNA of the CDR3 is TGTGCCTGGAGTCTACAGGGCTATGGCTACACCTTC.

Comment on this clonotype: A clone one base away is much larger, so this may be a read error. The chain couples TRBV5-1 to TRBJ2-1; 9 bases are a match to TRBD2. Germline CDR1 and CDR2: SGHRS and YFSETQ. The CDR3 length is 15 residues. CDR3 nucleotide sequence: TGCGCCAGCGCGGGGGGGGACTTGGGCCACAATGAGCAGTCCTTC. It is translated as CASAGGDLGHNEQSF.

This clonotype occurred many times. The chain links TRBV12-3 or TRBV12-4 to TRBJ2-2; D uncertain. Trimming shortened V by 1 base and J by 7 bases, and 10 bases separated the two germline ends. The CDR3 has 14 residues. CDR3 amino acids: CASSLDLPGGELFF. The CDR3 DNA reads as TGTGCCAGCAGTTTAGACCTGCCGGGCGGGGAGCTGTTTTTT.

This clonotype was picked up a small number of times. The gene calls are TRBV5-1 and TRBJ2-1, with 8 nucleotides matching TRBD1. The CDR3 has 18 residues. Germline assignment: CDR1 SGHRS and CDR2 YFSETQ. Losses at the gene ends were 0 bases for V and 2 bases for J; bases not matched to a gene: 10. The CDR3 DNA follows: TGCGCCAGCAGCTTGGATGGGCAGGGGGCGATCCCCTACAATGAGCAGTTCTTC. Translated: CASSLDGQGAIPYNEQFF. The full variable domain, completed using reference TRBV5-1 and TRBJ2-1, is KAGVTQTPRYLIKTRGQQVTLSCSPISGHRSVSWYQQTPGQGLQFLFEYFSETQRNKGNFPGRFSGRQFSNSRSEMNVSTLELGDSALYLCASSLDGQGAIPYNEQFFGPGTRLTVL.

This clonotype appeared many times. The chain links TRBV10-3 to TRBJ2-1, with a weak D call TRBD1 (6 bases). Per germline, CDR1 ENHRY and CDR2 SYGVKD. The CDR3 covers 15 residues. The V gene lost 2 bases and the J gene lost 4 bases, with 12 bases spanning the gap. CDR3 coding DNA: TGTGCCATCAGTGAGACCTCGGACAGATACAATGAGCAGTTCTTC. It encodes CAISETSDRYNEQFF.

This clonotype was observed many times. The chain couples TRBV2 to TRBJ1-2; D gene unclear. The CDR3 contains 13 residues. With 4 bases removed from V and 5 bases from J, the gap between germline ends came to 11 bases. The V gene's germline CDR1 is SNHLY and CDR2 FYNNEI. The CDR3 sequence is CASSARLIYGYTF. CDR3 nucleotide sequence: TGTGCCAGCAGTGCTAGGCTGATATATGGCTACACCTTC.

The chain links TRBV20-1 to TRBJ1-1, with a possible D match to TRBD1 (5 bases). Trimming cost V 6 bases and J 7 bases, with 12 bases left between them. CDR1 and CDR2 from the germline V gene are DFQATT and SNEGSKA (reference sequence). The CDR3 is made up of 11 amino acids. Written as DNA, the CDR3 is TGCAGTGCCCCGAGGGGAGGTGAAGCTTTCTTT. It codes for CSAPRGGEAFF.

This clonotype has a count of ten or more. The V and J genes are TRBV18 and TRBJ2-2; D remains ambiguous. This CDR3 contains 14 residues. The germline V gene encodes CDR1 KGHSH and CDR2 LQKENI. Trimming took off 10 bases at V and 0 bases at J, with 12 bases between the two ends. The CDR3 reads CAISPTANTGELFF. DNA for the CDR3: TGTGCCATATCCCCAACCGCGAACACCGGGGAGCTGTTTTTT.

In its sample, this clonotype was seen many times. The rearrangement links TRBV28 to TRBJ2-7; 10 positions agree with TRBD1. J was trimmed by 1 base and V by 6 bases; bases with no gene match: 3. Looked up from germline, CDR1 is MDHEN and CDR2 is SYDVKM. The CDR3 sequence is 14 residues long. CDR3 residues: CASRRTGGSYEQYF. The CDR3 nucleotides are TGTGCCAGCAGAAGGACAGGGGGTTCCTACGAGCAGTACTTC.

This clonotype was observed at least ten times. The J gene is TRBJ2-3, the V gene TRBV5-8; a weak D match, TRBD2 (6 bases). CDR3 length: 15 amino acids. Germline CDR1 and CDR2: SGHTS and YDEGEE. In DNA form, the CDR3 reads TGTGCGGGAAGGAGGGGCACCTTTAGCACAGATACGCAGTATTTT. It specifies CAGRRGTFSTDTQYF.

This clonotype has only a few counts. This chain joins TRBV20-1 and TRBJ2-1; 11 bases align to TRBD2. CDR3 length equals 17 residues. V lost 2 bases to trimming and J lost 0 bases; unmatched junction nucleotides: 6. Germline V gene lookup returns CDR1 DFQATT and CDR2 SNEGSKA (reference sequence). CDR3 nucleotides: TGCAGTGCTAGACGGTTTACTAGCGGGAGCTCCTACAATGAGCAGTTCTTC. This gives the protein CSARRFTSGSSYNEQFF.

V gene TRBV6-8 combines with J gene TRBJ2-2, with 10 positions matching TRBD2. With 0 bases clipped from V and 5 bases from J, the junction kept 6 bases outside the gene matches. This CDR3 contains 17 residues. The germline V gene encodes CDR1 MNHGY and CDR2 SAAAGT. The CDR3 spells CASSYSLLAGVTGELFF. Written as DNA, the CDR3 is TGTGCCAGCAGTTACTCCCTCCTAGCGGGAGTAACCGGGGAGCTGTTTTTT.

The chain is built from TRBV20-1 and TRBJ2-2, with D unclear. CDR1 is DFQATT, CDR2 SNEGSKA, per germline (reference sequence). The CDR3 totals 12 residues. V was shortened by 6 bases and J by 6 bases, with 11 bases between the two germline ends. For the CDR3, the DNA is TGCAGTGCCCCGTTTATGGCCGGGGAGCTGTTTTTT. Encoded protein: CSAPFMAGELFF.

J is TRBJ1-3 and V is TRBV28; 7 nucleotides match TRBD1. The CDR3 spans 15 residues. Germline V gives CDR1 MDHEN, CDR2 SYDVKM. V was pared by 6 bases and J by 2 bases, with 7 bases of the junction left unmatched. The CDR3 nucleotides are TGTGCCAGCAGCACCGAAACAGGGGCTGGAAACACCATATATTTT. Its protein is CASSTETGAGNTIYF.

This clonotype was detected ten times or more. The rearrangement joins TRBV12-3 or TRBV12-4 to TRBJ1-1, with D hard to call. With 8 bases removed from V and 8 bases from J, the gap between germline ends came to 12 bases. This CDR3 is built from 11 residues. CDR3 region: CASSSYREAFF. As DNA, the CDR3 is TGTGCCAGCTCGTCCTACCGCGAAGCTTTCTTT.

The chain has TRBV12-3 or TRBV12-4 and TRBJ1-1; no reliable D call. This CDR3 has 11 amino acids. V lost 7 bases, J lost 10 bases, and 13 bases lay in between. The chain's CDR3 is CASTILSVAFF. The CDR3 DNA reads TGTGCCAGCACCATCCTCAGTGTAGCTTTCTTT.